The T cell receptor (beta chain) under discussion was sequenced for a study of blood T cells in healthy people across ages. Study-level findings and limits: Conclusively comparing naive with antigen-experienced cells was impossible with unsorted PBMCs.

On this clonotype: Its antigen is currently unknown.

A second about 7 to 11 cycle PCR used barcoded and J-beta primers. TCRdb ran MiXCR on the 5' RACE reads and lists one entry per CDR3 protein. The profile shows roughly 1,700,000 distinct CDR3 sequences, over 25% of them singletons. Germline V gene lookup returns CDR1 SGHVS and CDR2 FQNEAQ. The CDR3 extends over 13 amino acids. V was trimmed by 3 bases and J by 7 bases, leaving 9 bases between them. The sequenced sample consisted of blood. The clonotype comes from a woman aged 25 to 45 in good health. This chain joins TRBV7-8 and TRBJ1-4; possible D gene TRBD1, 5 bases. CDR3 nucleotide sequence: TGTGCCAGCAGCTTTGCCAGGGCTGAAAAACTGTTTTTT. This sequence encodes CASSFARAEKLFF. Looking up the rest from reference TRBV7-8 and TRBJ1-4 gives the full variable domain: GAGVSQSPRYKVAKRGQDVALRCDPISGHVSLFWYQQALGQGPEFLTYFQNEAQLDKSGLPSDRFFAERPEGSVSTLKIQRTQQEDSAVYLCASSFARAEKLFFGSGTQLSVL.